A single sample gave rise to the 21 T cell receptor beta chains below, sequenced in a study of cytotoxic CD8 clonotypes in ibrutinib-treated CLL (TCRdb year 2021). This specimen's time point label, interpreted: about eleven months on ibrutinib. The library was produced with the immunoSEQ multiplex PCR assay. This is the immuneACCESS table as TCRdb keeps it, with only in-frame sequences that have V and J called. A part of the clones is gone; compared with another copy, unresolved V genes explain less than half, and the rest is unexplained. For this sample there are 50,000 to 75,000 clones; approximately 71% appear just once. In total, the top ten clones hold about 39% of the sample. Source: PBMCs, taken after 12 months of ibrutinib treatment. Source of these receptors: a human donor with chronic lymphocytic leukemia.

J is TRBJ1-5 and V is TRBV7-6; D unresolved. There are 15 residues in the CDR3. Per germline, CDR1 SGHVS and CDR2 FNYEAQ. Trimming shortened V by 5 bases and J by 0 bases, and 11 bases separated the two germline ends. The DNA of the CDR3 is TGTGCCAGCAGCCCAAGGGAGTTTAGCAATCAGCCCCAGCATTTT. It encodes CASSPREFSNQPQHF.

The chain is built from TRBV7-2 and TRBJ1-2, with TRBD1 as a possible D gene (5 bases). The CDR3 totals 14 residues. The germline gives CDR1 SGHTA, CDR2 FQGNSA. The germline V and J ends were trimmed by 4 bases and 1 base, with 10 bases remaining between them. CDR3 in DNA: TGTGCCAGCAGCTCCGCCGGGGGTAACTATGGCTACACCTTC. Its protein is CASSSAGGNYGYTF. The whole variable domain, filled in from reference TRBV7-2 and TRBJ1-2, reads GAGVSQSPSNKVTEKGKDVELRCDPISGHTALYWYRQSLGQGLEFLIYFQGNSAPDKSGLPSDRFSAERTGGSVSTLTIQRTQQEDSAVYLCASSSAGGNYGYTFGSGTRLTVV.

CDR3 coding DNA: TGTGCCAGTAGTATAGAGAGCGGGAGGGCCTTTGAGACCCAGTACTTC. Its protein is CASSIESGRAFETQYF. The gene calls are TRBV19 and TRBJ2-5; TRBD2 aligns across 10 bases. Germline V gene lookup returns CDR1 LNHDA and CDR2 SQIVND (reference sequence). The junction had 6 bases not matched to a gene; V was cut back by 0 bases and J by 5 bases. The CDR3 spans 16 residues. The full variable domain, its missing parts supplied by reference TRBV19 and TRBJ2-5, is DGGITQSPKYLFRKEGQNVTLSCEQNLNHDAMYWYRQDPGQGLRLIYYSQIVNDFQKGDIAEGYSVSREKKESFPLTVTSAQKNPTAFYLCASSIESGRAFETQYFGPGTRLLVL.

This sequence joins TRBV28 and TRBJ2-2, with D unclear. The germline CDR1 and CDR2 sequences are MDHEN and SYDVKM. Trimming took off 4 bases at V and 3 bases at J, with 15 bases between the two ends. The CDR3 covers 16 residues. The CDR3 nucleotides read TGTGCCAGCAGTTCCCCCAAAGACGTGTACACCGGGGAGCTGTTTTTT. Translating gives CASSSPKDVYTGELFF.

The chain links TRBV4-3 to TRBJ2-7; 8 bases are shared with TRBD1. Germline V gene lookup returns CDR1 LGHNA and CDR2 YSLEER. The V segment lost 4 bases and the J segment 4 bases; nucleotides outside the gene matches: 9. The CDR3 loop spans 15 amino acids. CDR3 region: CASSRQAGGRYEQYF. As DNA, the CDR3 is TGCGCCAGCAGCCGCCAGGCAGGGGGCAGGTACGAGCAGTACTTC.

The CDR3 sequence: CASSLGPNTEAFF. The CDR3 region has the DNA TGTGCCAGCAGTTTGGGACCGAACACTGAAGCTTTCTTT. The genes are TRBV27 and TRBJ1-1, with TRBD1 as a possible D gene (5 bases). Looked up from germline, CDR1 is MNHEY and CDR2 is SMNVEV (reference sequence). V gave up 3 bases and J gave up 1 base, with 6 bases separating them. The CDR3 extends over 13 amino acids.

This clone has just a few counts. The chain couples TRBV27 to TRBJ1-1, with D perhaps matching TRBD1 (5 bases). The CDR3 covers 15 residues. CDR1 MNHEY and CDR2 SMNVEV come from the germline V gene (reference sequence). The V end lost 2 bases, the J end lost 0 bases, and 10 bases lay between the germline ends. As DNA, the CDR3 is TGTGCCAGCAGTTTAACTAGGGGTTTGAACACTGAAGCTTTCTTT. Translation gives CASSLTRGLNTEAFF.

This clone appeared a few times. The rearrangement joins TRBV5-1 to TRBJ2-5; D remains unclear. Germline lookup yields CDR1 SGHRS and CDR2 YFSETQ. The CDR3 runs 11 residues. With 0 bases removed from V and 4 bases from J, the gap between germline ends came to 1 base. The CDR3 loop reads CASSLAETQYF. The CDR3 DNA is TGCGCCAGCAGCTTGGCAGAGACCCAGTACTTC.

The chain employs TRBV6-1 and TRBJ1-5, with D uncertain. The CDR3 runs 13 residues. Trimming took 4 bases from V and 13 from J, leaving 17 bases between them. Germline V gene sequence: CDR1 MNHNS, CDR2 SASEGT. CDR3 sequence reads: CASSGQVEIRQHF. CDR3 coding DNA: TGTGCCAGCAGTGGCCAAGTGGAGATCAGGCAGCATTTT.

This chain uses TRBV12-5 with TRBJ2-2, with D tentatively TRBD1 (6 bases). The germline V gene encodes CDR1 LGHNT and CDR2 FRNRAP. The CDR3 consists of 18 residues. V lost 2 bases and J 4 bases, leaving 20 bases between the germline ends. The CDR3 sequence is CASGLSPPQGGLTGELFF. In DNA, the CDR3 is TGTGCTAGTGGTTTGAGCCCACCACAGGGTGGGCTCACCGGGGAGCTGTTTTTT.

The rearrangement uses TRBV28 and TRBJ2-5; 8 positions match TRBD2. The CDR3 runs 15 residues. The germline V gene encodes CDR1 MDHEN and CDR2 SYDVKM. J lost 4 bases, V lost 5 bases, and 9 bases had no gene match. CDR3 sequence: CASSPSRAGAETQYF. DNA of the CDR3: TGTGCCAGCAGTCCATCTCGAGCGGGAGCAGAGACCCAGTACTTC.

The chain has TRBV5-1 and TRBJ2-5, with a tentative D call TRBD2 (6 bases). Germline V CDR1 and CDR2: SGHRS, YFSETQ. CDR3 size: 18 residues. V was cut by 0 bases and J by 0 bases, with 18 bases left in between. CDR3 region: CASSLGGLRPSDQETQYF. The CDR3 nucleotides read TGCGCCAGCAGCTTGGGGGGACTCCGACCGTCTGACCAAGAGACCCAGTACTTC.

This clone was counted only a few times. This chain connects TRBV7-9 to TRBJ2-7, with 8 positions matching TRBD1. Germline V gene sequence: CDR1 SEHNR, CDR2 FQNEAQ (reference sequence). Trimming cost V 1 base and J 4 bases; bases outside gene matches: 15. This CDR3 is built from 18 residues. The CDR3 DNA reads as TGTGCCAGCAGCTTAGGTAAGGGGACAGGTCCCCCTAATTACGAGCAGTACTTC. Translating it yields CASSLGKGTGPPNYEQYF.

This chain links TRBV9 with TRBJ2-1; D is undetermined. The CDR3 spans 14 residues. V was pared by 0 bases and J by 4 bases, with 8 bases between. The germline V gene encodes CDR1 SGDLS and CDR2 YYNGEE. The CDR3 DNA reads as TGTGCCAGCAGCGTAGCGACGGGTTACAATGAGCAGTTCTTC. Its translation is CASSVATGYNEQFF.

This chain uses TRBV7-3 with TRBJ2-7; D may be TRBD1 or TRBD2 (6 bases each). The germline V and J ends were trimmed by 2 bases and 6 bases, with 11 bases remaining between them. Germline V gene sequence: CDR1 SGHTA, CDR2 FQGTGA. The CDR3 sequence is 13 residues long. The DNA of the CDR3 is TGTGCCAGCAGCTTATCGGGGGCAGGCGAGCAGTACTTC. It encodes CASSLSGAGEQYF.

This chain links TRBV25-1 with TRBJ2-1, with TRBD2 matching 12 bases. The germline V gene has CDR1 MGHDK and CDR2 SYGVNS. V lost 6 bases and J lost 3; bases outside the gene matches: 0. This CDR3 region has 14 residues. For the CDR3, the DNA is TGTGCCAGCAGGGGACTAGCGGGCTACAATGAGCAGTTCTTC. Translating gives CASRGLAGYNEQFF.

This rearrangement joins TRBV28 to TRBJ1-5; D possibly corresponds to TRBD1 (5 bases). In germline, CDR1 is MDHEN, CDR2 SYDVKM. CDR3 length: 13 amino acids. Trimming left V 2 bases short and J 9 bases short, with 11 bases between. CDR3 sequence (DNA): TGTGCCAGCAGTTTAGTGGACATGAGGCCCCAGCATTTT. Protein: CASSLVDMRPQHF.

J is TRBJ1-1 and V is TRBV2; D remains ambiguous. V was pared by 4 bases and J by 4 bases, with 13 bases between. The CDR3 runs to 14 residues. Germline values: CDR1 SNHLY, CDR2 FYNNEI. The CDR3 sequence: CASSGAGMGTEAFF. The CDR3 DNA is TGTGCCAGCAGTGGGGCGGGGATGGGCACTGAAGCTTTCTTT.

CDR3 bases: TGTGCCAGCAGAGACGCCGTAGGGACAGCCTATAACTATGGCTACACCTTC. Translating it yields CASRDAVGTAYNYGYTF. This chain links TRBV2 with TRBJ1-2; 7 bases are shared with TRBD1. V was pared by 6 bases and J by 1 base, with 14 bases of the junction left unmatched. Germline-derived CDR1 and CDR2 are SNHLY and FYNNEI. The CDR3 length is 17 residues.

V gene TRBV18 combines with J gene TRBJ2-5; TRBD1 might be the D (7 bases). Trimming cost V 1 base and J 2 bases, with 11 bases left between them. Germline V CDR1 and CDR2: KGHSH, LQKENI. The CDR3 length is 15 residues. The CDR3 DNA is TGTGCCAGCTCACCACGCAGGGGGGAACAAGAGACCCAGTACTTC. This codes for CASSPRRGEQETQYF.

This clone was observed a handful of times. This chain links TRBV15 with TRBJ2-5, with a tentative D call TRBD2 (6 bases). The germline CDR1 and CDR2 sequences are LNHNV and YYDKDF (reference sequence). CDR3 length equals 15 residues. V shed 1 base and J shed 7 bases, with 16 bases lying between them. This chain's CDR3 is CATSRGDPRGGTQYF. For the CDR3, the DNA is TGTGCCACCAGCAGAGGGGATCCGCGGGGAGGGACCCAGTACTTC.